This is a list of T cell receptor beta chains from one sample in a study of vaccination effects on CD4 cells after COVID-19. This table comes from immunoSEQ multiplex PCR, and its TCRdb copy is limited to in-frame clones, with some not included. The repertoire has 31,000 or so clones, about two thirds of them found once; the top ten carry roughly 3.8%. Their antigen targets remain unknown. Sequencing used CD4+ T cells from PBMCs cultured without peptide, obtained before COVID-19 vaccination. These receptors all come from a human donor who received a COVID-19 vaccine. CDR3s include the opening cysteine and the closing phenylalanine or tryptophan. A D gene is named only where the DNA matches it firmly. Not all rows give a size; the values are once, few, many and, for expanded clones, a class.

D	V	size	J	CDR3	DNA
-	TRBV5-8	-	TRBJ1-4	CASSLGQLNEKLFF	TGTGCCAGCAGCTTGGGACAGCTTAATGAAAAACTGTTTTTT
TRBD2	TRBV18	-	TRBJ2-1	CASSENGGAVLNEQFF	TGTGCCAGCTCAGAAAACGGGGGGGCGGTACTAAATGAGCAGTTCTTC
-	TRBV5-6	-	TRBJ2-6	CASSFGFSSGANVLTF	TGTGCCAGCAGCTTTGGGTTTTCCTCTGGGGCCAACGTCCTGACTTTC
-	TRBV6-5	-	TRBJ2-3	CASPCTDTQYF	TGTGCCAGCCCATGCACAGATACGCAGTATTTT
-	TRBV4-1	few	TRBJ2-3	CASSRDIDTQYF	TGCGCCAGCAGCCGCGATATAGATACGCAGTATTTT
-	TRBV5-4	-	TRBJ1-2	CASSSGVNYGYTF	TGTGCCAGCAGCTCCGGGGTTAACTATGGCTACACCTTC
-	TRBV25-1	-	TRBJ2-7	CASSDLGFSYEQYF	TGTGCCAGTAGTGATTTAGGCTTCTCCTACGAGCAGTACTTC
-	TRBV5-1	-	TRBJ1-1	CASSGGGANTEAFF	TGCGCCAGCAGCGGGGGGGGCGCGAACACTGAAGCTTTCTTT
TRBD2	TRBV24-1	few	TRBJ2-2	CATSEPGLANTGELFF	TGTGCCACCAGTGAGCCGGGACTAGCAAACACCGGGGAGCTGTTTTTT
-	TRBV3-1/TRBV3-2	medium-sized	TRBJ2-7	CASNGPGETYEQYF	TGTGCCAGCAACGGACCTGGGGAAACCTACGAGCAGTACTTC
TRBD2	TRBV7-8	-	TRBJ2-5	CASSPGLAGGPRVETQYF	TGTGCCAGCAGCCCGGGACTAGCGGGAGGGCCAAGGGTAGAGACCCAGTACTTC
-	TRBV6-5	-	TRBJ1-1	CASSYDNTEAFF	TGTGCCAGCAGTTACGATAACACTGAAGCTTTCTTT
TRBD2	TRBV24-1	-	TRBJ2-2	CAVTSPNTGELFF	TGTGCCGTGACTAGCCCTAACACCGGGGAGCTGTTTTTT
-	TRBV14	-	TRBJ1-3	CASSQSRGNTIYF	TGTGCCAGCAGCCAATCACGAGGAAACACCATATATTTT
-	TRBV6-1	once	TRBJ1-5	CASSEAGFRQPQHF	TGTGCCAGCAGTGAAGCTGGGTTTCGGCAGCCCCAGCATTTT
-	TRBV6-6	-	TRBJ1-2	CASSYTGVANYGYTF	TGTGCCAGCAGTTACACGGGGGTAGCTAACTATGGCTACACCTTC
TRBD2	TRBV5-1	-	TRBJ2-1	CASSTTSSGRAGNEQFF	TGCGCCAGCAGCACCACCTCTAGCGGGAGGGCGGGCAATGAGCAGTTCTTC
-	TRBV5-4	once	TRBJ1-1	CASSLGGGTEAFF	TGTGCCAGCAGCTTGGGAGGGGGCACTGAAGCTTTCTTT
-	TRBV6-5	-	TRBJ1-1	CASSYTQTASPEAFF	TGTGCCAGCAGTTACACCCAGACGGCTTCTCCTGAAGCTTTCTTT
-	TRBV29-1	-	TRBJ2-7	CSVDVLTRKPSALRQYF	TGCAGCGTTGATGTATTAACGCGCAAACCTAGCGCCCTTAGGCAGTACTTC
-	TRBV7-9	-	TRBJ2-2	CASSLTRGYGELFF	TGTGCCAGCAGCTTGACTCGGGGTTACGGGGAGCTGTTTTTT
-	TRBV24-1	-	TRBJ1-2	CATSDFTQDYGYTF	TGTGCCACCAGTGATTTTACACAGGACTATGGCTACACCTTC
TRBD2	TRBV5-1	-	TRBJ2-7	CASSTSGGPYEQYF	TGCGCCAGCAGCACTAGCGGGGGGCCCTACGAGCAGTACTTC